This entry features one T cell receptor beta chain sequence. Its antigen remains unidentified. This specimen comes from a study of cytomegalovirus exposure and HLA in healthy donors. 60 Vbeta and 13 Jbeta primers were used in PCR. Generated by immunoSEQ multiplex PCR, the TCRdb table keeps only in-frame clones and is missing some. This sample has approximately 150,000 clones, with approximately 78% found just once. CDR1 is SGHRS, CDR2 YFSETQ, per germline. V was trimmed by 3 bases and J by 8 bases, leaving 15 bases between them. CDR3 length: 13 residues. Findings of the study overall: In a later analysis, compared with equally common non-associated chains, HLA-associated beta chains were more expanded.

Sequencing used PBMCs. The sequence was collected from a woman aged 45 to 65 in good health and CMV-seropositive. V gene TRBV5-1 combines with J gene TRBJ2-7; no clear D gene. CDR3 DNA sequence: TGCGCCAGCAGCTCCTCCCGACTGTCCCAGCAGTACTTC. It translates to CASSSSRLSQQYF.